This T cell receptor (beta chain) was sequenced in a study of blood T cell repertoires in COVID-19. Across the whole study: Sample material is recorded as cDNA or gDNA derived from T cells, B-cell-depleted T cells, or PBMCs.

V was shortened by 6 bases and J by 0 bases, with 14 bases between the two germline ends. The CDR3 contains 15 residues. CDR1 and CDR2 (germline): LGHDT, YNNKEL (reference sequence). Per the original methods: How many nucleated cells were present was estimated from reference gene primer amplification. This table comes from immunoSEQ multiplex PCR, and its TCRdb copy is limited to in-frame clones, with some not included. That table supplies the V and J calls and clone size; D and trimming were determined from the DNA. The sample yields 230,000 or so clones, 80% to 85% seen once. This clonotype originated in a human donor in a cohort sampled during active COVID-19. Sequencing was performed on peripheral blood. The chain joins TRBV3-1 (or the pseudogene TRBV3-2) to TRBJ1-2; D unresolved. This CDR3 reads CASSLGGRSNYGYTF. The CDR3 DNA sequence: TGTGCCAGCAGTCTTGGAGGGCGTTCTAACTATGGCTACACCTTC.